The T cell receptor beta chain described here comes from a study of T cell responses to AZD1222 COVID-19 vaccine. V shed 4 bases, J shed 1 base, and the junction held 5 bases outside the gene matches. Germline CDR1 and CDR2: SGHRS and YFSETQ. The CDR3 totals 15 residues. Measured with immunoSEQ multiplex PCR; TCRdb has only the in-frame clones, and not every one. The sample has around 170,000 clones, roughly 90% seen once; the top ten hold 0.99%. The sample here was peripheral blood, taken on day 0 of AZD1222 vaccination. The sequence derives from an adult in good health. The chain couples TRBV5-1 to TRBJ2-5; TRBD1 matches 9 bases. CDR3 in DNA: TGCGCCAGCAGCGGATTGACAGGGGGCCAAGAGACCCAGTACTTC. Its translation is CASSGLTGGQETQYF.